This entry is about one TCR beta chain. As yet, its antigen is unknown. Germline loops: CDR1 LGHNA, CDR2 YNFKEQ. Trimming removed 3 bases at V and 8 bases at J, with 19 bases between. There are 16 residues in the CDR3. The entry originates in a study of T cell responses to AZD1222 COVID-19 vaccine. Here immunoSEQ multiplex PCR was the method, and the copy in TCRdb shows in-frame clones only, minus some. Seen here are some 150,000 clones, 90% to 95% observed once, and the top ten hold 1.3%. Whole-study results and caveats: Among those given AZD1222, only five or six were seropositive at baseline.

The input for sequencing was peripheral blood, taken on day 0 of AZD1222 vaccination. The source is an adult in good health. V and J are TRBV4-2 and TRBJ1-4; a weak D match, TRBD1 (6 bases). CDR3 region: CASSQAGATSAEKLFF. As DNA, the CDR3 is TGTGCCAGCAGCCAGGCGGGGGCCACTTCTGCCGAAAAACTGTTTTTT.